One sample yielded the 13 T cell receptor beta chains listed below, sequenced in a study of blood T cell repertoires in COVID-19 (dated by TCRdb to the early 2020s). Receptor amplification or capture employed the immunoSEQ multiplex PCR assay. TCRdb carries this immuneACCESS record with in-frame sequences only. Its versions omit some clonotypes, under half of them owing to an unresolved V gene in the studies checked, with the rest unexplained. The sample includes under 75,000 clones, with roughly 88% observed a single time. The ten largest clones capture about 18% of the sample. Material for sequencing was peripheral blood. The receptors were gathered from a woman older than 75 with active COVID-19.

The chain joins TRBV5-1 to TRBJ2-5, with 14 nucleotides matching TRBD2. V trimming: 4 bases; J trimming: 2 bases; junction bases outside the gene matches: 10. CDR3 length equals 18 residues. Germline V CDR1 and CDR2: SGHRS, YFSETQ. CDR3 nucleotide sequence: TGCGCCAGCAGCCAAGGACTAGCGGGGGGCTCCCCTCAAGAGACCCAGTACTTC. Protein sequence: CASSQGLAGGSPQETQYF.

V is TRBV27 and J is TRBJ2-1; tentative D call: TRBD2 (8 bases). CDR1 is MNHEY, CDR2 SMNVEV, per germline (reference sequence). Trimming pared 6 bases from V and 3 bases from J, leaving 24 bases between. There are 18 residues in the CDR3. The CDR3 is CASSEGGLRGAYYNEQFF. CDR3 coding DNA: TGTGCCAGCAGCGAAGGGGGCTTGCGGGGGGCCTACTACAATGAGCAGTTCTTC.

V gene TRBV4-3 combines with J gene TRBJ1-4, with 7 nucleotides matching TRBD1. The ends lost 0 bases at V and 5 bases at J; junction bases unmatched: 3. Germline lookup yields CDR1 LGHNA and CDR2 YSLEER. There are 15 residues in the CDR3. CDR3 nucleotide sequence: TGCGCCAGCAGCCAAGAGGGCAGGGGGAATGAAAAACTGTTTTTT. It translates to CASSQEGRGNEKLFF.

This chain links TRBV15 with TRBJ2-2; 11 positions agree with TRBD2. J lost 1 base, V lost 1 base, and 5 bases had no gene match. CDR1 and CDR2 (germline): LNHNV, YYDKDF (reference sequence). The CDR3 runs to 18 residues. In DNA, the CDR3 is TGTGCCACCAGCAGAGCCCGACTAGCGGGGCAGAACACCGGGGAGCTGTTTTTT. Its protein product is CATSRARLAGQNTGELFF.

In its sample, this clone was seen a few times. J is TRBJ2-7 and V is TRBV5-1, with D perhaps TRBD2 (6 bases). Trimming took 1 base from V and 2 from J, leaving 13 bases between them. Germline V CDR1 and CDR2: SGHRS, YFSETQ. This CDR3 has 15 residues. This chain's CDR3 is CASSLNRGGPYEQYF. The CDR3 DNA reads TGCGCCAGCAGCTTGAATCGGGGAGGCCCCTACGAGCAGTACTTC.

The chain joins TRBV6-2 or TRBV6-3 to TRBJ1-2; D not resolved. The CDR3 covers 16 residues. Trimming pared 0 bases from V and 0 bases from J, leaving 11 bases between. Looked up from germline, CDR1 is MNHEY and CDR2 is SVGEGT. The CDR3, as DNA: TGTGCCAGCAGTTACTCGATGGTCAGGCCTAACTATGGCTACACCTTC. As protein: CASSYSMVRPNYGYTF.

V and J are TRBV7-8 and TRBJ1-5, with 7 nucleotides matching TRBD1. The CDR3 consists of 17 residues. The germline V gene has CDR1 SGHVS and CDR2 FQNEAQ. V shed 5 bases, J shed 0 bases, and the junction held 10 bases outside the gene matches. CDR3 DNA: TGTGCCAGCAGCCCCCAAAACAGGGGCCTTAGCAATCAGCCCCAGCATTTT. Translation gives CASSPQNRGLSNQPQHF.

This clone was recorded once. As DNA, the CDR3 is TGTGCCAGCAGCCTCACCAGCGGATCCTACGAGCAGTACTTC. Translating it yields CASSLTSGSYEQYF. The J gene is TRBJ2-7, the V gene TRBV9; D is perhaps TRBD2 (5 bases). CDR1 is SGDLS and CDR2 is YYNGEE in the germline V gene. The V gene lost 4 bases and the J gene lost 1 base, with 12 bases spanning the gap. This CDR3 has 14 amino acids.

The chain joins TRBV7-2 to TRBJ2-3; a weak D match, TRBD2 (6 bases). Germline V gene data show CDR1 as SGHTA and CDR2 as FQGNSA. This CDR3 has 13 residues. The germline V and J ends were trimmed by 6 bases and 5 bases, with 12 bases remaining between them. The CDR3 bases are TGTGCCAGCAGACTAACGGGGGTAGATACGCAGTATTTT. Protein: CASRLTGVDTQYF. Full variable domain (remainder filled in from reference TRBV7-2 and TRBJ2-3): GAGVSQSPSNKVTEKGKDVELRCDPISGHTALYWYRQSLGQGLEFLIYFQGNSAPDKSGLPSDRFSAERTGGSVSTLTIQRTQQEDSAVYLCASRLTGVDTQYFGPGTRLTVL.

This chain connects TRBV30 to TRBJ1-5; 9 nucleotides line up with TRBD1. V gave up 5 bases and J gave up 6 bases; unmatched junction bases: 8. The V gene's germline CDR1 is GTSNPN and CDR2 SVGIG (reference sequence). CDR3 length equals 14 residues. Here the CDR3 reads CAWQTGGGGQPQHF. DNA of the CDR3: TGTGCCTGGCAAACAGGGGGCGGAGGTCAGCCCCAGCATTTT.

The J gene is TRBJ2-1, the V gene TRBV9; D is ambiguous. V was pared by 4 bases and J by 5 bases, with 10 bases between. Per the germline V gene, CDR1 is SGDLS and CDR2 is YYNGEE. The CDR3 is made up of 13 amino acids. CDR3 nucleotides: TGTGCCAGCAGCCCCCTACCCAACAATGAGCAGTTCTTC. Translated, it gives CASSPLPNNEQFF.

The gene calls are TRBV7-8 and TRBJ2-1, with D perhaps TRBD2 (6 bases). CDR1 is SGHVS and CDR2 is FQNEAQ in the germline V gene. The germline V and J ends were trimmed by 2 bases and 4 bases, with 15 bases remaining between them. This CDR3 has 16 amino acids. The DNA for the CDR3 is TGTGCCAGCAGCTTACTCGCGGGGATAATTTACAATGAGCAGTTCTTC. Translated, it gives CASSLLAGIIYNEQFF.

The V and J genes are TRBV13 and TRBJ2-2; TRBD2 agrees at 12 bases. CDR1 and CDR2 from the germline V gene are PRHDT and FYEKMQ (reference sequence). The CDR3 covers 16 residues. The ends lost 4 bases at V and 7 bases at J; junction bases unmatched: 7. Written as DNA, the CDR3 is TGTGCCAGCAGCTCCACTAGCGGGGGGCCTGGCGGGGAGCTGTTTTTT. Its protein product is CASSSTSGGPGGELFF.